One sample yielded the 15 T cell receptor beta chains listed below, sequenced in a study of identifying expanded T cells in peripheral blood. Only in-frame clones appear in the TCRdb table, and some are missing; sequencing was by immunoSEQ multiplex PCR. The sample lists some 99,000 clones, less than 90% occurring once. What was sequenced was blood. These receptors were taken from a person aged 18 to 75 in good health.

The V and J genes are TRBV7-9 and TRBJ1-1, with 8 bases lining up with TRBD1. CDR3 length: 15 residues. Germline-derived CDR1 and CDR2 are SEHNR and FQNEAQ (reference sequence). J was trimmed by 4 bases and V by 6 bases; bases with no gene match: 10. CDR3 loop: CASRPPGTGGTEAFF. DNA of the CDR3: TGTGCCAGCAGACCTCCCGGGACAGGCGGCACTGAAGCTTTCTTT. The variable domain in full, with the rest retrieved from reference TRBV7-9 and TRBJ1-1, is DTGVSQNPRHKITKRGQNVTFRCDPISEHNRLYWYRQTLGQGPEFLTYFQNEAQLEKSRLLSDRFSAERPKGSFSTLEIQRTEQGDSAMYLCASRPPGTGGTEAFFGQGTRLTVV.

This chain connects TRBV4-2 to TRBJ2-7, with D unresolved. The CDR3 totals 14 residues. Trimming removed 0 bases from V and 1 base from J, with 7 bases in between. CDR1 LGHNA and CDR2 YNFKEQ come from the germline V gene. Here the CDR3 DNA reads TGTGCCAGCAGCCAAGATGTAGGGTCCTACGAGCAGTACTTC. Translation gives CASSQDVGSYEQYF.

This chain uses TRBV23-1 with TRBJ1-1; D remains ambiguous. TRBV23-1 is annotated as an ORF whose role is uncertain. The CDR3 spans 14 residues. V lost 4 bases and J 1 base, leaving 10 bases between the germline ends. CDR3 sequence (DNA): TGCGCCAGCAGTCCACACCTGCCGAACACTGAAGCTTTCTTT. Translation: CASSPHLPNTEAFF.

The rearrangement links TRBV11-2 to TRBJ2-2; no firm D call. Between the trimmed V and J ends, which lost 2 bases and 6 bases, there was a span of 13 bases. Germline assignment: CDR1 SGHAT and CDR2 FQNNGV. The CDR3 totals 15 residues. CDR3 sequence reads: CASSLSSGWAGELFF. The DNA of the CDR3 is TGTGCCAGCAGCTTATCTAGTGGCTGGGCCGGGGAGCTGTTTTTT.

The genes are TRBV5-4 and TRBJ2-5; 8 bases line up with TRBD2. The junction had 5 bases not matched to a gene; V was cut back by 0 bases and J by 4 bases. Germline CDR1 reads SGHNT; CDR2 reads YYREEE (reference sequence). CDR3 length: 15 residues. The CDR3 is CASSLVSGGGETQYF. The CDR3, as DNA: TGTGCCAGCAGCTTGGTATCGGGAGGGGGAGAGACCCAGTACTTC.

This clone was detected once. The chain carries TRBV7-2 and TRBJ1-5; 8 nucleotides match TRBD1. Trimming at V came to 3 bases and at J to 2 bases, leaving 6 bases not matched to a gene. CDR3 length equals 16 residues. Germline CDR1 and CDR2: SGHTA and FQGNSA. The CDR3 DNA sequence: TGTGCCAGCAGCTTCTCCGGGACAGGAGGCAATCAGCCCCAGCATTTT. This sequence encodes CASSFSGTGGNQPQHF.

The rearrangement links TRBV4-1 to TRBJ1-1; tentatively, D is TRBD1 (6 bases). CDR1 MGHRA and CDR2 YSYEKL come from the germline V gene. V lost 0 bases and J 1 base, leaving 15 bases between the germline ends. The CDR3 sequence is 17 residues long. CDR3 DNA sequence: TGCGCCAGCAGCCAAGATTTGGGACAACGGGGGAACACTGAAGCTTTCTTT. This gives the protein CASSQDLGQRGNTEAFF.

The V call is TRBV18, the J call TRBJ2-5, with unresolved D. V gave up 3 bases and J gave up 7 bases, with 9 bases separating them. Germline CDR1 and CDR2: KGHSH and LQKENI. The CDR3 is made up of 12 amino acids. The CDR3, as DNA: TGTGCCAGCTCACCGTTCGGCGGGACCCAGTACTTC. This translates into CASSPFGGTQYF.

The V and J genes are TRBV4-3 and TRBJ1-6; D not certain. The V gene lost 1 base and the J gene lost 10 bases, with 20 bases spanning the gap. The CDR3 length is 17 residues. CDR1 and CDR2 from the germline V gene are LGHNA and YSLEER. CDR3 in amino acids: CASSQGAGLGTISPLHF. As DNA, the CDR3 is TGCGCCAGCAGCCAAGGAGCGGGTTTAGGCACTATATCACCCCTCCACTTT.

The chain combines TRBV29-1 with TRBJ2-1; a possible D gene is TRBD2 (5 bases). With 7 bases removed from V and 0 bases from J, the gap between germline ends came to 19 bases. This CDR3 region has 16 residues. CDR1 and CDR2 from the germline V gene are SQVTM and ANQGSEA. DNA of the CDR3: TGCAGCGGGAGCCGGACTCCTTCGAGCTCCTACAATGAGCAGTTCTTC. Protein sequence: CSGSRTPSSSYNEQFF.

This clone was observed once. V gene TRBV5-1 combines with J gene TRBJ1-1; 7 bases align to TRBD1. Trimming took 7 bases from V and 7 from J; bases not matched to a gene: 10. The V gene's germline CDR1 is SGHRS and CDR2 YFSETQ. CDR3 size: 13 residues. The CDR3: CASGSGGMGEAFF. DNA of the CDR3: TGCGCCAGCGGTTCAGGGGGAATGGGTGAAGCTTTCTTT.

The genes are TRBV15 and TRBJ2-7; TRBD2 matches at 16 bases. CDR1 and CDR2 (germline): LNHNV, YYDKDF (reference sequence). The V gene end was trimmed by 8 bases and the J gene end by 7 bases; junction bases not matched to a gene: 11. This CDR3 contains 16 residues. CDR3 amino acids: CATRLGTSGGAEEQYF. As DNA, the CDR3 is TGTGCCACCCGCCTGGGGACTAGCGGGGGGGCGGAGGAGCAGTACTTC.

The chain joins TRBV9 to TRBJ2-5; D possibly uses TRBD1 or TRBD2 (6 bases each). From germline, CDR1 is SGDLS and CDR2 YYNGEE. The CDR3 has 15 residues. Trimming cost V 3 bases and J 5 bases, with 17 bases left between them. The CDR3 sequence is CASSGRDTLAETQYF. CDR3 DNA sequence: TGTGCCAGCAGCGGGCGGGACACCCTAGCGGAGACCCAGTACTTC.

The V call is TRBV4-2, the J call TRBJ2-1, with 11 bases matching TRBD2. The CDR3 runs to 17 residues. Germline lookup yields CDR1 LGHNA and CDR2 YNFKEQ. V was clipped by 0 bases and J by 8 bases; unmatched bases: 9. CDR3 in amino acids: CASSQEVAGGPLYEQFF. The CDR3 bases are TGTGCCAGCAGCCAAGAGGTAGCGGGGGGGCCTTTGTATGAGCAGTTCTTC.

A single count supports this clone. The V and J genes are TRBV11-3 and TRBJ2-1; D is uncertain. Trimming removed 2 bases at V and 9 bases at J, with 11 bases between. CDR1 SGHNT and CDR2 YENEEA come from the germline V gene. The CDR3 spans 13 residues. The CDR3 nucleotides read TGTGCCAGCAGCTTAAGCGCAGGTGGTGAGCAGTTCTTC. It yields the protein CASSLSAGGEQFF.